These 32 T cell receptor beta chains originate from one sample sequenced in a study of cytomegalovirus exposure and HLA in healthy donors. The PCR employed 60 Vbeta primers together with 13 Jbeta primers. Method: immunoSEQ multiplex PCR; TCRdb's copy keeps in-frame clones and lacks some. The data contain under 200,000 clones, around 79% of them seen just once; the ten biggest clones take up approximately 2.4%. Sample: PBMCs. The receptors were sampled from a female donor in good health and CMV-seronegative.

The V gene is TRBV5-6, the J gene TRBJ1-2; the D gene is possibly TRBD1 (5 bases). The CDR3 has 15 residues. V was pared by 0 bases and J by 1 base, with 10 bases between. Per germline, CDR1 SGHDT and CDR2 YYEEEE. The CDR3 DNA sequence: TGTGCCAGCAGCTTGGCGACAGCCTTTAACTATGGCTACACCTTC. Protein sequence: CASSLATAFNYGYTF.

This clone was seen more than once but under ten times. This chain joins TRBV5-4 and TRBJ2-5; 8 bases match TRBD1. This CDR3 region has 14 residues. CDR1 is SGHNT and CDR2 is YYREEE in the germline V gene (reference sequence). Trimming took 2 bases from V and 2 from J; bases not matched to a gene: 2. CDR3 sequence (DNA): TGTGCCAGCAGCTTCAGGGACAGGCAAGAGACCCAGTACTTC. This gives the protein CASSFRDRQETQYF.

This chain uses TRBV14 with TRBJ1-2, with D possibly being TRBD1 (5 bases). Germline loops: CDR1 SGHDN, CDR2 FVKESK. The CDR3 totals 16 residues. Trimming shortened V by 4 bases and J by 6 bases, and 21 bases separated the two germline ends. The CDR3 region is CASSPQGYSIVHGYTF. The CDR3 region has the DNA TGTGCCAGCAGCCCCCAGGGATACTCAATCGTTCATGGCTACACCTTC. Full variable domain (outside the CDR3, taken from reference TRBV14 and TRBJ1-2): EAGVTQFPSHSVIEKGQTVTLRCDPISGHDNLYWYRRVMGKEIKFLLHFVKESKQDESGMPNNRFLAERTGGTYSTLKVQPAELEDSGVYFCASSPQGYSIVHGYTFGSGTRLTVV.

The chain links TRBV2 to TRBJ2-7, with 15 bases fitting TRBD2. V shed 6 bases and J 7 bases; nucleotides not matched to a gene: 19. Germline V gene data show CDR1 as SNHLY and CDR2 as FYNNEI. This CDR3 contains 19 residues. In DNA, the CDR3 is TGTGCCAGCAGGACCCCCGGGACTAGCGGGGGGCCCTGCGGGGTGGAGCAGTACTTC. Protein product: CASRTPGTSGGPCGVEQYF.

This chain uses TRBV27 with TRBJ2-5, with D perhaps matching TRBD2 (6 bases). The J call is in doubt because the DNA end fits TRBJ2-7 better. This CDR3 is 15 amino acids long. Germline loops: CDR1 MNHEY, CDR2 SMNVEV (reference sequence). The CDR3 here is CASSFGDGTFYEQYF. CDR3 coding DNA: TGTGCCAGCAGTTTCGGGGACGGGACTTTCTACGAGCAGTACTTC.

This clone was counted only a few times. V gene TRBV7-8 combines with J gene TRBJ1-2, with D possibly matching TRBD1 (6 bases). The V end was cut by 5 bases, the J end by 1 base, with 17 bases between. Per germline, CDR1 SGHVS and CDR2 FQNEAQ. The CDR3 runs 16 residues. The CDR3 bases are TGTGCCAGCAGCCTCTCAGGCGGGGGCCATAACTATGGCTACACCTTC. Its protein product is CASSLSGGGHNYGYTF.

The rearrangement uses TRBV5-1 and TRBJ2-6; 7 bases are a match to TRBD1. This CDR3 spans 16 amino acids. Germline V CDR1 and CDR2: SGHRS, YFSETQ. The J segment lost 0 bases and the V segment lost 4 bases, leaving 4 bases of the junction unmatched. CDR3 loop: CASSGTADSGANVLTF. The CDR3 coding sequence is TGCGCCAGCAGCGGGACAGCCGACTCTGGGGCCAACGTCCTGACTTTC.

This chain links TRBV25-1 with TRBJ1-4, with TRBD1 matching over 7 bases. The CDR3 runs 14 residues. Germline-derived CDR1 and CDR2 are MGHDK and SYGVNS. With V trimmed by 6 bases and J by 10 bases, 11 bases remained unmatched. The CDR3 loop is CASRETGMFRKLFF. The DNA for the CDR3 is TGTGCCAGCAGGGAGACAGGGATGTTTAGAAAACTGTTTTTT.

This clone was seen just once. V gene TRBV6-5 combines with J gene TRBJ1-2; the D gene is possibly TRBD1 (5 bases). CDR1 and CDR2 (germline): MNHEY, SVGAGI. V lost 2 bases and J 1 base, leaving 8 bases between the germline ends. The length of the CDR3 is 14 residues. CDR3 loop: CASSYGGGNYGYTF. The CDR3 nucleotides read TGTGCCAGCAGTTACGGGGGAGGTAACTATGGCTACACCTTC.

This chain joins TRBV5-1 and TRBJ2-3; 9 bases align to TRBD2. Trimming at V came to 0 bases and at J to 4 bases, leaving 9 bases not matched to a gene. Germline lookup yields CDR1 SGHRS and CDR2 YFSETQ. The CDR3 has 17 residues. The CDR3 sequence is CASSLGPGGGAADTQYF. The CDR3 DNA follows: TGCGCCAGCAGCTTGGGCCCCGGCGGGGGGGCCGCAGATACGCAGTATTTT.

The V call is TRBV9, the J call TRBJ1-2; 9 bases agree with TRBD1. V gave up 0 bases and J gave up 6 bases; unmatched junction bases: 6. There are 15 residues in the CDR3. From germline, CDR1 is SGDLS and CDR2 YYNGEE. Here the CDR3 DNA reads TGTGCCAGCAGCGTAGGAACGGACAGGGGTCATGGCTACACCTTC. It codes for CASSVGTDRGHGYTF.

The chain recombines TRBV28 with TRBJ2-6; D possibly corresponds to TRBD2 (5 bases). The V end lost 2 bases, the J end lost 2 bases, and 10 bases lay between the germline ends. The CDR3 is 16 amino acids. CDR1 and CDR2 (germline): MDHEN, SYDVKM. The CDR3 protein is CASSLRGLAGANVLTF. CDR3 bases: TGTGCCAGCAGTTTAAGAGGGTTAGCTGGGGCCAACGTCCTGACTTTC.

This clone was observed a few times. The V gene is TRBV7-9, the J gene TRBJ1-1; TRBD1 is a possible D gene (6 bases). With 1 base removed from V and 1 base from J, the gap between germline ends came to 10 bases. The CDR3 runs to 15 residues. The V gene's germline CDR1 is SEHNR and CDR2 FQNEAQ (reference sequence). The CDR3 DNA reads as TGTGCCAGCAGCTTAGACCCGACAGGGAACACTGAAGCTTTCTTT. This gives the protein CASSLDPTGNTEAFF.

CDR3 protein: CSVGTSGASYEQYF. Written as DNA, the CDR3 is TGCAGCGTTGGAACTAGCGGGGCATCCTACGAGCAGTACTTC. The gene calls are TRBV29-1 and TRBJ2-7, with 10 bases lining up with TRBD2. V was clipped by 4 bases and J by 1 base; unmatched bases: 4. In germline, CDR1 is SQVTM, CDR2 ANQGSEA. The CDR3 loop spans 14 amino acids.

The chain carries TRBV15 and TRBJ1-1, with D uncertain. The germline V gene encodes CDR1 LNHNV and CDR2 YYDKDF (reference sequence). CDR3 length: 13 amino acids. V was shortened by 0 bases and J by 8 bases, with 10 bases between the two germline ends. This CDR3 reads CATSRDGAREAFF. In DNA, the CDR3 is TGTGCCACCAGCAGAGATGGAGCCCGGGAAGCTTTCTTT.

This clone was picked up one time. This chain uses TRBV5-6 with TRBJ2-5; D is undetermined. Germline CDR1 reads SGHDT; CDR2 reads YYEEEE. The V gene lost 4 bases and the J gene lost 3 bases, with 16 bases spanning the gap. This CDR3 is 15 amino acids long. CDR3 nucleotides: TGTGCCAGCAGCCCCAAGCTCCTCCCTGAAGAGACCCAGTACTTC. This codes for CASSPKLLPEETQYF.

The sample holds one count of this clone. The genes are TRBV4-3 and TRBJ1-2; 8 bases line up with TRBD1. Germline assignment: CDR1 LGHNA and CDR2 YSLEER. This CDR3 has 15 amino acids. V dropped 5 bases and J dropped 4; count of bases not matched to a gene: 9. CDR3 nucleotides: TGCGCCAGCAGCAGAGATGTGACAGGGGTCTATGGCTACACCTTC. Its translation: CASSRDVTGVYGYTF.

The V and J genes are TRBV6-5 and TRBJ2-7, with 9 nucleotides matching TRBD1. Germline assignment: CDR1 MNHEY and CDR2 SVGAGI. The CDR3 runs 14 residues. V lost 4 bases, J lost 2 bases, and 3 bases stayed unmatched. CDR3 residues: CASSSDRGAYEQYF. The CDR3 DNA is TGTGCCAGCAGTTCGGACAGGGGAGCCTACGAGCAGTACTTC.

The chain joins TRBV4-3 to TRBJ1-5; D is possibly TRBD1 (6 bases). V was cut by 0 bases and J by 9 bases, with 15 bases left in between. CDR3 length: 15 amino acids. The V gene's germline CDR1 is LGHNA and CDR2 YSLEER. For the CDR3, the DNA is TGCGCCAGCAGCCAAGAAGTTACAGGGTTGAGGCCCCAGCATTTT. This gives the protein CASSQEVTGLRPQHF.

This clone occurred once. The chain uses TRBV6-1 and TRBJ1-1; D remains ambiguous. This CDR3 is 12 amino acids long. The V end lost 7 bases, the J end lost 0 bases, and 6 bases lay between the germline ends. Germline CDR1 is MNHNS and CDR2 is SASEGT. The CDR3 nucleotides are TGTGCCAGCAAATTTATGAACACTGAAGCTTTCTTT. Its protein is CASKFMNTEAFF.

This rearrangement joins TRBV5-1 to TRBJ2-7, with 12 bases identical to TRBD2. Germline CDR1 SGHRS, CDR2 YFSETQ. The CDR3 extends over 16 amino acids. V was clipped by 3 bases and J by 0 bases; unmatched bases: 4. The chain's CDR3 is CASSYELAGGSYEQYF. CDR3 in DNA: TGCGCCAGCAGCTACGAACTAGCGGGAGGCTCCTACGAGCAGTACTTC.

This sequence joins TRBV15 and TRBJ2-5, with 9 positions matching TRBD1. The J call may be faulty, since TRBJ2-7 better matches the DNA end. CDR3 length: 16 amino acids. CDR1 and CDR2 from the germline V gene are LNHNV and YYDKDF (reference sequence). The CDR3 nucleotides are TGTGCCACCAGCAGAGTTTCGACAGGGGGACCCTACGAGCAGTACTTC. It is translated as CATSRVSTGGPYEQYF.

CDR3 DNA: TGTGCCAGCAGCGCCATACCTAGCGGGGGAGACAATGAGCAGTTCTTC. The encoded protein is CASSAIPSGGDNEQFF. The chain is built from TRBV4-2 and TRBJ2-1, with 10 bases matching TRBD2. From germline, CDR1 is LGHNA and CDR2 YNFKEQ. The CDR3 contains 16 residues. The V gene end was trimmed by 5 bases and the J gene end by 5 bases; junction bases not matched to a gene: 9.

V gene TRBV6-6 combines with J gene TRBJ2-3; a weak D match, TRBD1 (6 bases). This CDR3 has 16 residues. Germline-derived CDR1 and CDR2 are MNHNY and SVGAGI (reference sequence). The V and J ends lost 5 bases and 3 bases respectively, with 18 bases between them. The CDR3 nucleotides are TGTGCCAGCAGTCTCAGCCCGGGACAAGGGACAGATACGCAGTATTTT. This sequence encodes CASSLSPGQGTDTQYF.

V gene TRBV30 combines with J gene TRBJ2-5; tentatively, D is TRBD1 (5 bases). Looked up from germline, CDR1 is GTSNPN and CDR2 is SVGIG (reference sequence). This CDR3 comprises 13 residues. V was shortened by 0 bases and J by 1 base, with 6 bases between the two germline ends. CDR3 sequence (DNA): TGTGCCTGGAGTGTAGACAGCCAAGAGACCCAGTACTTC. The encoded protein is CAWSVDSQETQYF.

This chain links TRBV6-5 with TRBJ1-1, with 9 bases fitting TRBD1. Germline-derived CDR1 and CDR2 are MNHEY and SVGAGI. This CDR3 contains 14 residues. Trimming cost V 6 bases and J 4 bases; bases outside gene matches: 6. CDR3 bases: TGTGCCAGCAGCACAAACAGGGGGCCCACTGAAGCTTTCTTT. The encoded protein is CASSTNRGPTEAFF.

This clone appeared a few times. The chain joins TRBV6-4 to TRBJ2-3; D ambiguous. The CDR3 has 15 amino acids. V lost 10 bases to trimming and J lost 0 bases, with 17 bases between them. Germline V lookup: CDR1 MRHNA, CDR2 SNTAGT. CDR3 protein: CANSGPASSTDTQYF. As DNA, the CDR3 is TGTGCCAACTCGGGTCCAGCATCTAGCACAGATACGCAGTATTTT.

The genes are TRBV27 and TRBJ2-7; 7 nucleotides line up with TRBD1. J gave up 5 bases and V 5 bases, and 12 bases lay outside the gene matches. Germline-derived CDR1 and CDR2 are MNHEY and SMNVEV (reference sequence). The CDR3 has 15 residues. The CDR3 is CASSPRPDRAHEQYF. The CDR3 bases are TGTGCCAGCAGTCCCCGACCCGACAGGGCCCACGAGCAGTACTTC.

The rearrangement uses TRBV7-2 and TRBJ2-5, with 8 positions matching TRBD2. The DNA end favors TRBJ2-7, so the J call may be wrong. Germline V CDR1 and CDR2: SGHTA, FQGNSA. This CDR3 comprises 15 residues. The CDR3 nucleotides read TGTGCCAGCAGCTTAGGGAGCGGGAGCTCCTACGAGCAGTACTTC. Translated, it gives CASSLGSGSSYEQYF.

J is TRBJ2-7 and V is TRBV27; 7 bases fit TRBD1. After removal of 5 bases from V and 3 bases from J, the junction contained 7 bases not matched to a gene. This CDR3 region has 14 residues. Germline V lookup: CDR1 MNHEY, CDR2 SMNVEV (reference sequence). Here the CDR3 DNA reads TGTGCCAGCAGTCCCCGGGACAGCCACTACGAGCAGTACTTC. This codes for CASSPRDSHYEQYF.

The V call is TRBV28, the J call TRBJ1-2, with 8 bases identical to TRBD1. Germline trimming cut 3 bases from V and 8 bases from J; bases unmatched to any gene: 14. The CDR3 contains 16 residues. Germline values: CDR1 MDHEN, CDR2 SYDVKM. The CDR3: CASSFGPQGAAWGYTF. The DNA of the CDR3 is TGTGCCAGCAGTTTTGGCCCTCAGGGGGCGGCTTGGGGCTACACCTTC.

This rearrangement joins TRBV9 to TRBJ2-5; 12 bases line up with TRBD2. Germline loops: CDR1 SGDLS, CDR2 YYNGEE. This CDR3 is 16 amino acids long. The junction had 3 bases not matched to a gene; V was cut back by 3 bases and J by 0 bases. This chain's CDR3 is CASSGTSGGYQETQYF. In DNA, the CDR3 is TGTGCCAGCAGCGGTACTAGCGGGGGGTACCAAGAGACCCAGTACTTC. Drawing the rest from reference TRBV9 and TRBJ2-5, the complete variable domain is DSGVTQTPKHLITATGQRVTLRCSPRSGDLSVYWYQQSLDQGLQFLIQYYNGEERAKGNILERFSAQQFPDLHSELNLSSLELGDSALYFCASSGTSGGYQETQYFGPGTRLLVL.